In this sample, the clone carrying this TCR beta chain turned up a few times. Using immunoSEQ multiplex PCR, the repertoire was profiled, and TCRdb retains in-frame clones only, with some absent. The sample lists 150,000 to 200,000 clones; 65% to 90% were seen once. The source of the sample is a study of blood T cell repertoires in COVID-19. The length of the CDR3 is 17 residues. CDR1 is LNHDA, CDR2 SQIVND, per germline (reference sequence). V was pared by 0 bases and J by 9 bases, with 11 bases of the junction left unmatched. The receptor's source is a man aged 40-49 years who had recovered from COVID-19. The rearrangement links TRBV19 to TRBJ1-6; TRBD1 agrees at 7 bases. What was sequenced was PBMCs or T cells enriched from blood (not recorded which). CDR3 sequence (DNA): TGTGCCAGTAGTATAGACGTTCGGGACAGCGCCCCTTCACCCCTCCACTTT. It translates to CASSIDVRDSAPSPLHF.